These 3 T cell receptor beta chains were sequenced from one sample in a study of blood T cell repertoires in COVID-19. Method: immunoSEQ multiplex PCR; TCRdb's copy keeps in-frame clones and lacks some. The sample lists 250,000 or so clones, more than 75% occurring once. Sequencing was carried out using PBMCs or T cells enriched from blood (not recorded which). These receptors originate from a man aged 35 to 55 who had recovered from COVID-19.

The chain has TRBV20-1 and TRBJ2-2; 10 bases are shared with TRBD2. J lost 4 bases, V lost 3 bases, and 5 bases had no gene match. The germline gives CDR1 DFQATT, CDR2 SNEGSKA (reference sequence). The CDR3 loop spans 15 amino acids. The CDR3 here is CSASSSGSATGELFF. The CDR3 DNA follows: TGCAGTGCTAGTTCTAGCGGGAGTGCCACCGGGGAGCTGTTTTTT.

In its sample, this clone was seen once. The chain recombines TRBV30 with TRBJ2-7; TRBD2 agrees at 10 bases. Germline trimming cut 1 base from V and 0 bases from J; bases unmatched to any gene: 9. This CDR3 contains 17 residues. Per germline, CDR1 GTSNPN and CDR2 SVGIG (reference sequence). The CDR3 loop reads CAWSGGVAGGPSYEQYF. DNA of the CDR3: TGTGCCTGGAGTGGTGGGGTAGCGGGAGGACCCTCCTACGAGCAGTACTTC.

V gene TRBV6-5 combines with J gene TRBJ1-2, with unresolved D. The CDR3 totals 14 residues. V was pared by 5 bases and J by 4 bases, with 14 bases between. Looked up from germline, CDR1 is MNHEY and CDR2 is SVGAGI. This CDR3 reads CASSPYPGGYGYTF. Written as DNA, the CDR3 is TGTGCCAGCAGTCCATATCCCGGTGGCTATGGCTACACCTTC.